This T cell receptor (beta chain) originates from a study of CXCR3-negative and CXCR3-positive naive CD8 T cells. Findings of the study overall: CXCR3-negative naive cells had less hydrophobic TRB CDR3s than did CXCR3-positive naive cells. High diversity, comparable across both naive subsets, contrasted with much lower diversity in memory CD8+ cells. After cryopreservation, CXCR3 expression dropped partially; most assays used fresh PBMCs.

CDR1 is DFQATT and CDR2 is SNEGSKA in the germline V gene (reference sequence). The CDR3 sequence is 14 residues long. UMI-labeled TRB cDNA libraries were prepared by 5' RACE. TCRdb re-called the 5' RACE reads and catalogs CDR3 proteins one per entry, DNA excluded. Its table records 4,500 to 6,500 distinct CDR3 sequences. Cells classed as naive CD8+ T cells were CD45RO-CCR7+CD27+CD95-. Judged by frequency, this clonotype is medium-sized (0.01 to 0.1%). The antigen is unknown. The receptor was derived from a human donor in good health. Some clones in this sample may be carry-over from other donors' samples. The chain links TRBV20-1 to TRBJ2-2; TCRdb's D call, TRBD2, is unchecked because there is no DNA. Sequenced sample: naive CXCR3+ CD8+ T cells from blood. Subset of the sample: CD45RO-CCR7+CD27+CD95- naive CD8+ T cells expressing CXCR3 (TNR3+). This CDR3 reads CSANGLVNTGELFF.